Below, one T cell receptor (beta chain) is given with its context. This entry comes from a study of blood T cell repertoires in COVID-19. The method was immunoSEQ multiplex PCR; TCRdb's version includes in-frame clones alone and lacks a portion of them. The table has 250,000 to 350,000 clones, about 83% seen once. Two negative PCRs, clearance, or symptom resolution characterized the recovered Cohort 3 donors. Sequencing input: PBMCs or T cells enriched from blood (not recorded which). This receptor was taken from a woman aged 40 to 55 who had recovered from COVID-19.

The CDR3 loop is CASSALRQETQYF. The CDR3 coding sequence is TGTGCCAGCAGCGCCCTGCGGCAAGAGACCCAGTACTTC. The V call is TRBV7-2, the J call TRBJ2-5; D not certain. V lost 5 bases to trimming and J lost 2 bases, with 9 bases between them. The length of the CDR3 is 13 residues. Germline loops: CDR1 SGHTA, CDR2 FQGNSA. The full variable domain, completed using reference TRBV7-2 and TRBJ2-5, is GAGVSQSPSNKVTEKGKDVELRCDPISGHTALYWYRQSLGQGLEFLIYFQGNSAPDKSGLPSDRFSAERTGGSVSTLTIQRTQQEDSAVYLCASSALRQETQYFGPGTRLLVL.